Presented here are 13 T cell receptor beta chains from one specimen sequenced in a study of blood T cells in healthy people across ages. The second PCR ran roughly 6 to 11 cycles with a sample-barcoded 5' primer and J-beta primers. TCRdb recomputed calls from the 5' RACE reads with MiXCR, one row per CDR3 protein. Seen here are some 1.6 million distinct CDR3 sequences, approximately 32% observed once, and the top ten hold approximately 11%. The sample consisted of blood. All receptors come from a woman in her thirties in good health.

This clonotype was detected a few times. The gene calls are TRBV27 and TRBJ2-1; TRBD1 matches at 8 bases. With V trimmed by 5 bases and J by 3 bases, 6 bases remained unmatched. Germline V CDR1 and CDR2: MNHEY, SMNVEV (reference sequence). CDR3 length: 15 amino acids. The CDR3, as DNA: TGTGCCAGCAGTACGGGACAGGCCTTCTACAATGAGCAGTTCTTC. Its translation is CASSTGQAFYNEQFF.

A few counts support this clonotype. The J gene is TRBJ1-1, the V gene TRBV7-2; no reliable D call. This CDR3 region has 13 residues. Per the germline V gene, CDR1 is SGHTA and CDR2 is FQGNSA. V was shortened by 3 bases and J by 3 bases, with 8 bases between the two germline ends. The CDR3 here is CASSLQQYTEAFF. Here the CDR3 DNA reads TGTGCCAGCAGCTTGCAACAGTACACTGAAGCTTTCTTT.

In its sample, this clonotype was seen a few times. The chain combines TRBV6-2 or TRBV6-3 with TRBJ2-1, with TRBD2 matching 10 bases. The CDR3 consists of 16 residues. Trimming at V came to 5 bases and at J to 3 bases, leaving 7 bases not matched to a gene. The germline V gene has CDR1 MNHEY and CDR2 SVGEGT. For the CDR3, the DNA is TGTGCCAGCAGTAAGAGATCTAGCGGGAGCTACAATGAGCAGTTCTTC. It codes for CASSKRSSGSYNEQFF.

This chain links TRBV7-8 with TRBJ1-5; maybe TRBD1 (5 bases). V dropped 0 bases and J dropped 5 bases, with 11 bases sitting between them. Germline loops: CDR1 SGHVS, CDR2 FQNEAQ. CDR3 length: 15 amino acids. The CDR3 protein is CASSLAQGTDQPQHF. The CDR3 region has the DNA TGTGCCAGCAGCTTAGCCCAAGGGACCGATCAGCCCCAGCATTTT.

This chain connects TRBV20-1 to TRBJ1-2; maybe TRBD1 (5 bases). Germline CDR1 reads DFQATT; CDR2 reads SNEGSKA (reference sequence). The germline V and J ends were trimmed by 0 bases and 2 bases, with 13 bases remaining between them. CDR3 length: 15 amino acids. CDR3 sequence: CSARDPGRSNYGYTF. As DNA, the CDR3 is TGCAGTGCTAGAGATCCGGGGCGGAGCAACTATGGCTACACCTTC.

This rearrangement joins TRBV6-5 to TRBJ1-1, with D perhaps TRBD1 (6 bases). Germline V CDR1 and CDR2: MNHEY, SVGAGI. The V gene lost 6 bases and the J gene lost 2 bases, with 16 bases spanning the gap. This CDR3 has 15 amino acids. The CDR3 protein is CASSKTGTLNTEAFF. CDR3 bases: TGTGCCAGCAGCAAAACCGGGACATTAAACACTGAAGCTTTCTTT.

This clonotype was seen repeatedly, ten times or more. V is TRBV7-2 and J is TRBJ2-3; TRBD2 matches 9 bases. Losses at the gene ends were 2 bases for V and 0 bases for J; bases not matched to a gene: 6. This CDR3 has 17 amino acids. Germline loops: CDR1 SGHTA, CDR2 FQGNSA. The CDR3 sequence is CASSLMAGGPSTDTQYF. Here the CDR3 DNA reads TGTGCCAGCAGCTTAATGGCGGGGGGGCCGAGCACAGATACGCAGTATTTT.

The chain links TRBV19 to TRBJ1-1, with 10 bases aligning to TRBD1. The CDR3 has 17 amino acids. V was clipped by 5 bases and J by 1 base; unmatched bases: 10. The germline gives CDR1 LNHDA, CDR2 SQIVND (reference sequence). CDR3: CASSRRDRGMSNTEAFF. For the CDR3, the DNA is TGTGCCAGTAGTCGCCGGGACAGGGGTATGTCGAACACTGAAGCTTTCTTT.

This clonotype came up a few times. V usage is TRBV4-1 and J usage is TRBJ2-1; perhaps TRBD2 as D (5 bases). V was shortened by 3 bases and J by 2 bases, with 8 bases between the two germline ends. This CDR3 region has 14 residues. The germline V gene has CDR1 MGHRA and CDR2 YSYEKL. CDR3 nucleotide sequence: TGCGCCAGCAGCCACCCGGGAACCTACAATGAGCAGTTCTTC. Translation: CASSHPGTYNEQFF.

This clonotype has just a few counts. This chain connects TRBV5-1 to TRBJ2-6; D assignment may be TRBD1 or TRBD2 (6 bases each). In germline, CDR1 is SGHRS, CDR2 YFSETQ. The CDR3 extends over 16 amino acids. Deletions cut 10 bases from V and 2 bases from J, with 19 bases between. The CDR3 region is CASEGGALTGANVLTF. As DNA, the CDR3 is TGCGCCTCCGAGGGGGGCGCGTTGACTGGGGCCAACGTCCTGACTTTC. Full variable domain (remainder filled in from reference TRBV5-1 and TRBJ2-6): KAGVTQTPRYLIKTRGQQVTLSCSPISGHRSVSWYQQTPGQGLQFLFEYFSETQRNKGNFPGRFSGRQFSNSRSEMNVSTLELGDSALYLCASEGGALTGANVLTFGAGSRLTVL.

As to this clonotype: The junction shows a germline mismatch at one end, possibly a read error. The chain recombines TRBV5-6 with TRBJ2-3; 11 nucleotides line up with TRBD1. Germline assignment: CDR1 SGHDT and CDR2 YYEEEE. The CDR3 totals 16 residues. The CDR3 sequence is CASSFPGTGGTDTRYF. The DNA of the CDR3 is TGTGCCAGCAGCTTCCCCGGGACAGGGGGAACAGATACGCGGTATTTT. Filled out from reference TRBV5-6 and TRBJ2-3, the complete variable domain reads DAGVTQSPTHLIKTRGQQVTLRCSPKSGHDTVSWYQQALGQGPQFIFQYYEEEERQRGNFPDRFSGHQFPNYSSELNVNALLLGDSALYLCASSFPGTGGTDTRYFGPGTRLTVL.

To note about this clonotype: A much larger clone lies a single base off, so this may be a read error. The chain combines TRBV25-1 with TRBJ2-7; 9 bases agree with TRBD2. The CDR3 is made up of 14 amino acids. CDR1 and CDR2 (germline): MGHDK, SYGVNS. The CDR3 here is CAGSLGGRASEQYF. The CDR3 nucleotides read TGTGCCGGCAGCCTAGGCGGGAGGGCCTCCGAGCAGTACTTC.

This clonotype has more than one count but fewer than ten. The CDR3 region is CASRSEGLLGYEQYF. The CDR3 region has the DNA TGTGCCAGCAGGAGCGAAGGACTGTTGGGCTACGAGCAGTACTTC. The chain joins TRBV28 to TRBJ2-7; D is possibly TRBD2 (5 bases). Germline V gene data show CDR1 as MDHEN and CDR2 as SYDVKM. V gave up 6 bases and J gave up 3 bases, with 18 bases separating them. The CDR3 contains 15 residues.